Listed here are 6 T cell receptor beta chains from one sample, sequenced in a study of blood T cells in healthy people across ages. Using a J-beta primer mix together with a sample-barcoded 5' primer, a second PCR was run for roughly 6 to 12 cycles. TCRdb independently ran MiXCR on the 5' RACE reads; one entry per CDR3 protein. The table includes more than 1,000,000 distinct CDR3 sequences, approximately 25% detected once. These records were also assigned to another study, of T cells of mothers and their children.

The sequencing sample was made of blood. The receptors here all came from a girl aged 2-10 years in good health.

V usage is TRBV6-1 and J usage is TRBJ1-1, with D maybe TRBD1 (5 bases). CDR1 is MNHNS and CDR2 is SASEGT in the germline V gene. The ends were cut back, 6 bases at V and 0 bases at J, with 20 bases in the middle. There are 17 residues in the CDR3. CDR3 bases: TGTGCCAGCAGCCTAGATGGCGGGGCTGGGATGAACACTGAAGCTTTCTTT. Protein sequence: CASSLDGGAGMNTEAFF.

This clonotype was picked up a small number of times. The genes are TRBV6-6 and TRBJ1-5; D is undetermined. V lost 6 bases and J 4 bases, leaving 19 bases between the germline ends. The CDR3 runs to 16 residues. From germline, CDR1 is MNHNY and CDR2 SVGAGI (reference sequence). The CDR3 spells CASSSPDGSKNQPQHF. The CDR3, as DNA: TGTGCCAGCAGCTCCCCTGATGGCAGCAAAAATCAGCCCCAGCATTTT.

The rearrangement uses TRBV7-9 and TRBJ2-3; TRBD2 matches 15 bases. Germline CDR1 SEHNR, CDR2 FQNEAQ (reference sequence). This CDR3 has 19 residues. V lost 6 bases, J lost 0 bases, and 10 bases stayed unmatched. The CDR3 sequence is CASSLTGTSGRMSTDTQYF. CDR3 bases: TGTGCCAGCAGTTTAACCGGGACTAGCGGGAGGATGAGCACAGATACGCAGTATTTT.

This clonotype has a handful of counts. For the CDR3, the DNA is TGTGCCAGCAGCCCTCAAAGGGGGATGGGTGGCTATGGCTACACCTTC. It encodes CASSPQRGMGGYGYTF. The chain employs TRBV28 and TRBJ1-2; TRBD1 is a possible D gene (6 bases). Trimming left V 6 bases short and J 4 bases short, with 21 bases between. In germline, CDR1 is MDHEN, CDR2 SYDVKM. The CDR3 has 16 amino acids.

The genes are TRBV20-1 and TRBJ1-4; the D gene is possibly TRBD1 (5 bases). Germline CDR1 is DFQATT and CDR2 is SNEGSKA (reference sequence). CDR3 length: 12 residues. The V end was cut by 3 bases, the J end by 6 bases, with 8 bases between. As DNA, the CDR3 is TGCAGTGCTAGGCAGGGAGATGAAAAACTGTTTTTT. Translated: CSARQGDEKLFF.

This clonotype was counted between two and nine times. The chain carries TRBV6-6 and TRBJ1-1, with a possible D match to TRBD1 (5 bases). The germline V and J ends were trimmed by 0 bases and 3 bases, with 11 bases remaining between them. Germline CDR1 reads MNHNY; CDR2 reads SVGAGI (reference sequence). The CDR3 consists of 15 residues. The CDR3 sequence is CASSYSVGADTEAFF. CDR3 in DNA: TGTGCCAGCAGTTACTCGGTTGGGGCGGACACTGAAGCTTTCTTT.